These T cell receptor beta chains were read from a single sample in a study of blood T cell repertoires in COVID-19. Data came from immunoSEQ multiplex PCR; TCRdb stores just in-frame clones and leaves some out. This table has 140,000 to 150,000 clones, approximately 80% appearing once. Sequencing used peripheral blood. These receptors were obtained from a man in his sixties with active or convalescent COVID-19. Both conserved end residues are part of each CDR3. A D gene is named only where the DNA matches it firmly. Only part of the rows carry a size: once, few, many, or a class if the clone is expanded.

TRBJ1-1 | . | TRBV6-2/TRBV6-3 | . | TGTGCCAGCAGTTCGACAGGAGGTTGTATCTTT | CASSSTGGCIF
TRBJ2-3 | . | TRBV2 | . | TGTGCCAGCAGCCCGACACATAGCACAGATACGCAGTATTTT | CASSPTHSTDTQYF
TRBJ1-1 | . | TRBV7-2 | . | TGTGCCAGCAACCCCCGTCACAGTGAAGCTTTCTTT | CASNPRHSEAFF
TRBJ2-1 | . | TRBV7-3 | . | TGTGCCAGCAGCTTACGTCAGGGTGCATACAATGAGCAGTTCTTC | CASSLRQGAYNEQFF
TRBJ2-1 | . | TRBV7-8 | TRBD1 | TGTGCCAGCAGCCGAGGACAGGGAATCTACAATGAGCAGTTCTTC | CASSRGQGIYNEQFF
TRBJ1-2 | few | TRBV15 | TRBD1 | TGTGCCACCAGCAGTTGGGGGACAGCCTCACCTACTAACTATGGCTACACCTTC | CATSSWGTASPTNYGYTF
TRBJ1-1 | . | TRBV6-5 | . | TGTGCCAGCAGCCCACAGGGGAACACTGAAGCTTTCTTT | CASSPQGNTEAFF
TRBJ1-3 | . | TRBV19 | . | TGTGCCAGTAGTATCGGCGGTGGCACCATATATTTT | CASSIGGGTIYF
TRBJ1-2 | . | TRBV25-1 | . | TGTGCCAGCAGTGAATCGGGGGATGGCTACACCTTC | CASSESGDGYTF
TRBJ1-1 | . | TRBV6-5 | . | TGTGCCAGCAGTTACTTCAGGGAAACTGAAGCTTTCTTT | CASSYFRETEAFF
TRBJ1-2 | . | TRBV19 | TRBD1 | TGTGCCAGTAGTATGGGGGGACAGATCTATGGCTACACCTTC | CASSMGGQIYGYTF
TRBJ1-5 | . | TRBV2 | . | TGTGCCAGCAGCGACAGGAGCGGGGATCAGCCCCAGCATTTT | CASSDRSGDQPQHF
TRBJ2-7 | . | TRBV7-9 | TRBD2 | TGTGCCAGCAGCCCCCCGGGGGAGCGGGATAAATACGAGCAGTACTTC | CASSPPGERDKYEQYF
TRBJ2-1 | . | TRBV28 | . | TGTGCCAGCGACGGGCTCTGGAGGGGGCAAGGTGAGCAGTTCTTC | CASDGLWRGQGEQFF
TRBJ1-1 | . | TRBV14 | TRBD1 | TGTGCCAGCAGCCAAGATTGGGGACAGGGGGCTGCGAACACTGAAGCTTTCTTT | CASSQDWGQGAANTEAFF
TRBJ1-4 | . | TRBV27 | . | TGTGCCAGCAGTTTGAGGACAGTTAATGAAAAACTGTTTTTT | CASSLRTVNEKLFF
TRBJ2-7 | . | TRBV3-1/TRBV3-2 | TRBD2 | TGTGCCAGCAGGCCTAGCGGGAGGGCCCCCGAGCAGTACTTC | CASRPSGRAPEQYF
TRBJ2-7 | . | TRBV2 | TRBD1 | TGTGCCACCCGGACAGGGGCAGGGCGGACCTCCTACGAGCAGTACTTC | CATRTGAGRTSYEQYF
TRBJ2-1 | . | TRBV4-3 | . | TGCGCCAGCAGCCGGGAGGACGGGTCCTCCTACAATGAGCAGTTCTTC | CASSREDGSSYNEQFF
TRBJ2-7 | . | TRBV28 | . | TGTGCCAGCAAAGGGGCCTCACTCGTCTACGAGCAGTACTTC | CASKGASLVYEQYF
TRBJ2-7 | many | TRBV5-4 | . | TGTGCCAGCAGCCCTCACGTGACGGAGGAGCAGTACTTC | CASSPHVTEEQYF
TRBJ1-4 | . | TRBV5-1 | TRBD1 | TGCGCCAGCAGCTTTTGGACAGGGGCTAATGAAAAACTGTTTTTT | CASSFWTGANEKLFF
TRBJ2-1 | . | TRBV9 | . | TGTGCCAGCAGCGCTTATAGGGGGACACCCAATGAGCAGTTCTTC | CASSAYRGTPNEQFF
TRBJ2-5 | . | TRBV4-1 | TRBD1 | TGCGCCAGCAGCCCAAACAGGGGCTCGGGGACCCAGTACTTC | CASSPNRGSGTQYF
TRBJ2-7 | . | TRBV15 | TRBD2 | TGTGCCACCAGCAGAGTAGCTAGCGGGTCCTACGAGCAGTACTTC | CATSRVASGSYEQYF
TRBJ2-1 | . | TRBV28 | TRBD2 | TGTGCCAGCAGTTTTATGCGGGAGGGCCGCAATGAGCAGTTCTTC | CASSFMREGRNEQFF